This TCR beta chain was identified in a study of T cell repertoires in cytomegalovirus infection. Across the study: Based on public TCR beta signatures, there were indications of CMV infection and of a matching HLA type.

The CDR3 is made up of 15 amino acids. The germline V gene has CDR1 SGHTA and CDR2 FQGTGA. Trimming stripped 5 bases from V and 0 bases from J, with 12 bases between. Study-level points and caveats: HLA-C-restricted CMV-specific TCR beta clonotypes were dominant in the ex vivo response. The study identified carriers of CMV plus the relevant HLA from cumulative public TCR beta family frequency.

Each CDR3 protein gets one entry after TCRdb re-called the reads with MiXCR. The sample comprises 450,000 to 650,000 distinct CDR3 sequences, about 26% of which are singletons, and 13% rests with the top ten. The sample holds many counts of this clonotype. What it binds is unknown. Sequenced sample: PBMCs. This sequence originates from a human donor in good health (CMV status not recorded). Some clones in this sample may be carry-over from other donors' samples. V and J are TRBV7-3 and TRBJ2-3, with unresolved D. The CDR3 DNA sequence: TGTGCCAGCAGCGGTCTCGGTACTAGCACAGATACGCAGTATTTT. Its protein is CASSGLGTSTDTQYF.